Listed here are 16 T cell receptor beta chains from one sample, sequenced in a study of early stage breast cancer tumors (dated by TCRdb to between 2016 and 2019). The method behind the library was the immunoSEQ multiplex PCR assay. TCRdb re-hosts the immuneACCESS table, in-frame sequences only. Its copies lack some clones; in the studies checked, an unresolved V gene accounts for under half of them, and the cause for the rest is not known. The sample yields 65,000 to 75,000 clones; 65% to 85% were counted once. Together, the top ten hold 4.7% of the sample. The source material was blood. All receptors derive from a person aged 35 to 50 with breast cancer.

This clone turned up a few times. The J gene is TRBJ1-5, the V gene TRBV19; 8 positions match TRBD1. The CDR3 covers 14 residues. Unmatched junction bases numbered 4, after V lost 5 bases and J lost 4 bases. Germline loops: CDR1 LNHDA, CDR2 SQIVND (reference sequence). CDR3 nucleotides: TGTGCCAGTAGTGCCACAGGGGGAAATCAGCCCCAGCATTTT. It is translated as CASSATGGNQPQHF.

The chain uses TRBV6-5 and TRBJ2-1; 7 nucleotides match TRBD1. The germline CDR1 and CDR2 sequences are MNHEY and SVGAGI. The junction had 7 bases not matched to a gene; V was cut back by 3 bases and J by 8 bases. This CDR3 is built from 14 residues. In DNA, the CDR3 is TGTGCCAGCAGTTATGACAGGGTTAGGGATGAGCAGTTCTTC. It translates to CASSYDRVRDEQFF.

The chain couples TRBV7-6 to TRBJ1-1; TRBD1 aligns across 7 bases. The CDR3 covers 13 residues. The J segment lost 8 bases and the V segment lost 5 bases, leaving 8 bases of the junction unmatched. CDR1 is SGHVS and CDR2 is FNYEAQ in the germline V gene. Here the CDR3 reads CASSKNPGQEAFF. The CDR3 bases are TGTGCCAGCAGCAAAAATCCGGGACAGGAAGCTTTCTTT.

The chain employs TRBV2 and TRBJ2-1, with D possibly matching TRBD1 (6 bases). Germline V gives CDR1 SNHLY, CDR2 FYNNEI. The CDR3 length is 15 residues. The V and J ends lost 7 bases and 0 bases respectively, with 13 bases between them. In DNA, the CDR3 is TGTGCCAGCACCAACAGGGACACCTCCTACAATGAGCAGTTCTTC. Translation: CASTNRDTSYNEQFF.

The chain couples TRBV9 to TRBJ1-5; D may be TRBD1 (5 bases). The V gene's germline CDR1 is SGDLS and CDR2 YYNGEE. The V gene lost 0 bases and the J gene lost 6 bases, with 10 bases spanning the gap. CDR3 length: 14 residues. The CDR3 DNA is TGTGCCAGCAGCGTAGGAGGGGAAGGTCAGCCCCAGCATTTT. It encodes CASSVGGEGQPQHF.

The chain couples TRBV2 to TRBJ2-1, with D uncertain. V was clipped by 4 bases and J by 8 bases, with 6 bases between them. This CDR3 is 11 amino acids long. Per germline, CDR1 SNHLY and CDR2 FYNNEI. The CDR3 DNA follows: TGTGCCAGCAGTGTTATCTATGAGCAGTTCTTC. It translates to CASSVIYEQFF.

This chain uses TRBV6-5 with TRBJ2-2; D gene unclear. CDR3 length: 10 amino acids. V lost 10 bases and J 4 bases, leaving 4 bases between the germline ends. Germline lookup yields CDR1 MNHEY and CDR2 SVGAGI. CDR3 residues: CATSTGELFF. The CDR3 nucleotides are TGTGCCACCTCCACCGGGGAGCTGTTTTTT.

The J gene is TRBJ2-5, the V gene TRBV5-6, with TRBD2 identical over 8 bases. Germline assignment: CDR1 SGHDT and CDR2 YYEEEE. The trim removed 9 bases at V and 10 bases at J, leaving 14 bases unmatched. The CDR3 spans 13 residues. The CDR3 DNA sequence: TGTGCCACTAGCCCGGGGGGGAACGTGGACCAGTACTTC. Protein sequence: CATSPGGNVDQYF. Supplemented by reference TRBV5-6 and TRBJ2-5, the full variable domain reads DAGVTQSPTHLIKTRGQQVTLRCSPKSGHDTVSWYQQALGQGPQFIFQYYEEEERQRGNFPDRFSGHQFPNYSSELNVNALLLGDSALYLCATSPGGNVDQYFGPGTRLLVL.

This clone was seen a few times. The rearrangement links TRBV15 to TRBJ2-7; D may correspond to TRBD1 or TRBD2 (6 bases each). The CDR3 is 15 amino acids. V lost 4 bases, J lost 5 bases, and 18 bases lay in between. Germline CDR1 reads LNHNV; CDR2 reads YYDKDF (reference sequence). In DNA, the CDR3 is TGTGCCACCAGCATCAGGGGAGGCAGTTCAGACGAGCAGTACTTC. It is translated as CATSIRGGSSDEQYF. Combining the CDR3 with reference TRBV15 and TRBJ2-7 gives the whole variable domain DAMVIQNPRYQVTQFGKPVTLSCSQTLNHNVMYWYQQKSSQAPKLLFHYYDKDFNNEADTPDNFQSRRPNTSFCFLDIRSPGLGDTAMYLCATSIRGGSSDEQYFGPGTRLTVT.

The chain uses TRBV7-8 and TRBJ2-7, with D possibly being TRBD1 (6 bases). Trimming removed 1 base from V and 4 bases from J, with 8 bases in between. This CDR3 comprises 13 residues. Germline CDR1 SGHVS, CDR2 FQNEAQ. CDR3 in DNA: TGTGCCAGCAGCTTAGGGGGGCAGTACGAGCAGTACTTC. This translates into CASSLGGQYEQYF. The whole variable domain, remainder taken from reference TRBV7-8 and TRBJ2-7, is GAGVSQSPRYKVAKRGQDVALRCDPISGHVSLFWYQQALGQGPEFLTYFQNEAQLDKSGLPSDRFFAERPEGSVSTLKIQRTQQEDSAVYLCASSLGGQYEQYFGPGTRLTVT.

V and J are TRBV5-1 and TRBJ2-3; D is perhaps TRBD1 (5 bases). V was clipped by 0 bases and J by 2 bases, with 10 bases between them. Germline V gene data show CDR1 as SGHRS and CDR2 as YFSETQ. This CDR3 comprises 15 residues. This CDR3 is CASSLEGRLTDTQYF. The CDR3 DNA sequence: TGCGCCAGCAGCTTGGAGGGGCGGCTCACAGATACGCAGTATTTT.

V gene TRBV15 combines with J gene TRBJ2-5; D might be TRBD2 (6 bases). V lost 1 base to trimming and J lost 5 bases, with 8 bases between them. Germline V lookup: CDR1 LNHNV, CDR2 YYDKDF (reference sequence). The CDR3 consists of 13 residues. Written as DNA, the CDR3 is TGTGCCACCAGCAGAGGGACTACGGAGACCCAGTACTTC. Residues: CATSRGTTETQYF.

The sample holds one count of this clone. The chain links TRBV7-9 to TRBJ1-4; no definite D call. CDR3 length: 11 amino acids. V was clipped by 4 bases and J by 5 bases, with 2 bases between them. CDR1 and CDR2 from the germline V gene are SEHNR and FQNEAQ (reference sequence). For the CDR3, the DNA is TGTGCCAGCAGCTACAATGAAAAACTGTTTTTT. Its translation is CASSYNEKLFF.

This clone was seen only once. The DNA for the CDR3 is TGTGCTAGTGGTTTGGTACAACCTGAAGGGGACTATGGCTACACCTTC. Translating gives CASGLVQPEGDYGYTF. The V gene is TRBV12-5, the J gene TRBJ1-2; D is perhaps TRBD1 (5 bases). The CDR3 totals 16 residues. The germline V gene has CDR1 LGHNT and CDR2 FRNRAP. V lost 0 bases and J 3 bases, leaving 14 bases between the germline ends.

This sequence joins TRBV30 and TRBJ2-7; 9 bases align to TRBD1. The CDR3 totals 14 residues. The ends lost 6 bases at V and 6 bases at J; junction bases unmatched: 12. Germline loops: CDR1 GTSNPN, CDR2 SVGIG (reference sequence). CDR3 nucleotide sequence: TGTGCCTGCGCAGGGGGACAGGGTCTCGGCGAGCAGTACTTC. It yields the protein CACAGGQGLGEQYF.

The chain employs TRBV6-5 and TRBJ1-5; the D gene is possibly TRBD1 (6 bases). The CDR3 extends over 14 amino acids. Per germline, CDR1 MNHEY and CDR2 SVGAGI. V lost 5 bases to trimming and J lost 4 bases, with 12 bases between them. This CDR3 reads CASSKTGRNQPQHF. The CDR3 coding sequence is TGTGCCAGCAGTAAAACAGGGCGTAATCAGCCCCAGCATTTT.